This T cell receptor (beta chain) was captured by sequencing in a study of cytomegalovirus exposure and HLA in healthy donors. Whole-study findings and limits: Later, an analysis showed that TCR beta chains associated with HLA were more clonally expanded than others that were equally common. TCR beta sequences reportedly predicted most subjects' HLA-A and HLA-B alleles accurately.

Details on this clone: The target antigen is unknown.

Researchers ran the PCR with 60 Vbeta and 13 Jbeta primers. The protocol was immunoSEQ multiplex PCR, while the TCRdb copy is restricted to in-frame clones and leaves out a portion. The table has approximately 140,000 clones, roughly three quarters seen once. The sample comprised PBMCs. The clonotype originates from a woman aged 55 to 70 in good health and CMV-seronegative.

CDR3 bases: TGTGCCAGCAGTTACTCGAACAGAGCCGGTGTTGAAGCTTTCTTT. Its protein is CASSYSNRAGVEAFF. The chain couples TRBV6-6 to TRBJ1-1; D uncertain. Germline loops: CDR1 MNHNY, CDR2 SVGAGI (reference sequence). The V end lost 0 bases, the J end lost 7 bases, and 15 bases lay between the germline ends. This CDR3 spans 15 amino acids.